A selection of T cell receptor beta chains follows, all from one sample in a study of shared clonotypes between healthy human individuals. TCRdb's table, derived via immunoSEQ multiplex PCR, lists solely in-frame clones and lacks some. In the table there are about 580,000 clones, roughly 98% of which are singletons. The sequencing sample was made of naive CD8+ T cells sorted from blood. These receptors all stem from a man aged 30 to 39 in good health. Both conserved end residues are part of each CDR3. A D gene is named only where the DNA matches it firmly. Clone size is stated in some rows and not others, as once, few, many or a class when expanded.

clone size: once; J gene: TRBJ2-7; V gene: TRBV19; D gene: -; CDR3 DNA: TGTGCCAGTAGTATAGCAGTGAGTTCCTACGAGCAGTACTTC; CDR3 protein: CASSIAVSSYEQYF
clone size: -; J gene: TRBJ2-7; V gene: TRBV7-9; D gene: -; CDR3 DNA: TGTGCCAGCAGGGAAAGACTAGTTTACGAGCAGTACTTC; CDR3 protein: CASRERLVYEQYF
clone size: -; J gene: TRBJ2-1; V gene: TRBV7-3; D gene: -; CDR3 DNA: TGTGCCAGCAGCTTCGAGGGCAATGAGCAGTTCTTC; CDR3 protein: CASSFEGNEQFF
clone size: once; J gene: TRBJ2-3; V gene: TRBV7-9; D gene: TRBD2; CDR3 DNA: TGTGCCAGCAGCTTAGAACTAGCGGGGAGCACAGATACGCAGTATTTT; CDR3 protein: CASSLELAGSTDTQYF
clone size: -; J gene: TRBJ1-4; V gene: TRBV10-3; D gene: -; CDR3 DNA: TGTGCCATCAGTGAGTCGGGGAACCCAAATGAAAAACTGTTTTTT; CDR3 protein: CAISESGNPNEKLFF
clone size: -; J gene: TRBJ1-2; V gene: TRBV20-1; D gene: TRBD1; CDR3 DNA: TGCAGTGCTCAGGGGGACGGTCTGTTC; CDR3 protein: CSAQGDGLF
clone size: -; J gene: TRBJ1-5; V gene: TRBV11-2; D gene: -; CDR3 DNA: TGTGCCAGCAGCTCACCTACAGGGCTTTATAGCAATCAGCCCCAGCATTTT; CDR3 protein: CASSSPTGLYSNQPQHF
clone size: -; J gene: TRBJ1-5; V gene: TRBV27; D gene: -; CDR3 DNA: TGTGCCAGCAGTCCCACCCCTCCCGGCGGAAATCAGCCCCAGCATTTT; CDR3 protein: CASSPTPPGGNQPQHF
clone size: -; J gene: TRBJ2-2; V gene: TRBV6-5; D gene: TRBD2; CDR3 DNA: TGTGCCAGCCAAGCGGGAGCCGCCGGGGAGCTGTTTTTT; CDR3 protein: CASQAGAAGELFF
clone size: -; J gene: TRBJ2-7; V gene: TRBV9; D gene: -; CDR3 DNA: TGTGCCAGCAGCGTAGATGGGATCTCCTACGAGCAGTACTTC; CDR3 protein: CASSVDGISYEQYF
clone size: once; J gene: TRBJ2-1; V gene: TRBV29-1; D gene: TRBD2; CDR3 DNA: TGCAGCGGGGGGCGACTAGCGCTGTACAATGAGCAGTTCTTC; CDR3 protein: CSGGRLALYNEQFF
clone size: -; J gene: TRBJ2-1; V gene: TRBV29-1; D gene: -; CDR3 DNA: TGCAGCGTTGAAGATAGTCCTACTGGCCGGAGCTCCTACAATGAGCAGTTCTTC; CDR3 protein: CSVEDSPTGRSSYNEQFF
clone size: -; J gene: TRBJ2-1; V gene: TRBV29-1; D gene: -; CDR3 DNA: TGCAGCGCGGACGACAGAAGAAAGAATGAGCAGTTCTTC; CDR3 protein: CSADDRRKNEQFF
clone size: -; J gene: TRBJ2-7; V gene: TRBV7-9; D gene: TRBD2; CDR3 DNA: TGTGCCAGCAGTCCGTTTCCGGGACTAGCTGACTACGAGCAGTACTTC; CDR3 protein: CASSPFPGLADYEQYF
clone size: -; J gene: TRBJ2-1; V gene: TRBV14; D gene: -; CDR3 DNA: TGTGCCAGCAGTGGGCGGGGTGAGCAGTTCTTC; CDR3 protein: CASSGRGEQFF
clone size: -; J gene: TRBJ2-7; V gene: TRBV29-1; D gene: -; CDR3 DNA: TGCAGCGTTGAAAAATACGGGCCAACCGAGCAGTACTTC; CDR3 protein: CSVEKYGPTEQYF
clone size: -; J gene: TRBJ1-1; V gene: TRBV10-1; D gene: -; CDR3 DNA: TGCGCCAGCAGTTGGACAGAGAACACTGAAGCTTTCTTT; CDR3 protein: CASSWTENTEAFF
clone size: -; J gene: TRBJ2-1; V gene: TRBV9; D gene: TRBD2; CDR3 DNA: TGTGCCAGCAGCGTAGAGGGGGGAATAGCGGGAGGGCCGAGGTACAATGAGCAGTTCTTC; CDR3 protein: CASSVEGGIAGGPRYNEQFF
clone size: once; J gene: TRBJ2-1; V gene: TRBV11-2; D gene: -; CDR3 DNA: TGTGCCAGCAGCTTAGGGACCTTAGGGTCCTACAATGAGCAGTTCTTC; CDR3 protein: CASSLGTLGSYNEQFF
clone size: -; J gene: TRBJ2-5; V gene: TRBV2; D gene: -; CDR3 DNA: TGTGCCACCTCTTTAACAGCAGGGTATCGGGAGACCCAGTACTTC; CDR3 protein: CATSLTAGYRETQYF